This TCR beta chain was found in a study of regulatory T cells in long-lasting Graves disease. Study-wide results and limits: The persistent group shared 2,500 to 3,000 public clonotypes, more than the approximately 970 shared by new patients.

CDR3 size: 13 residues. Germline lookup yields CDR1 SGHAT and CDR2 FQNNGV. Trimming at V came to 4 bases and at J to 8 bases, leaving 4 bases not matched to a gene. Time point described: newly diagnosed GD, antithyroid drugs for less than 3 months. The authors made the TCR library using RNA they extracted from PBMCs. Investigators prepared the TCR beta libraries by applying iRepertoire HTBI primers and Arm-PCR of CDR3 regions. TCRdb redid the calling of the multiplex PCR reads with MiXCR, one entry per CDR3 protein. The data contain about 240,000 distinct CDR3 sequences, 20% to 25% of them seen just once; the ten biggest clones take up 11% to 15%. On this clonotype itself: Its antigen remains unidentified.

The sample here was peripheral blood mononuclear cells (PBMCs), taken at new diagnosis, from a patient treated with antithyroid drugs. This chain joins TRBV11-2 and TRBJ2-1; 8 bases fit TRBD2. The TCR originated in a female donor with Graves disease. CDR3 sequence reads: CASSSGLEDEQFF. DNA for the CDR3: TGTGCCAGCAGCTCGGGACTAGAGGATGAGCAGTTCTTC.